The next 21 T cell receptor beta chains were all read from a single sample in a study of cytomegalovirus exposure and HLA in healthy donors listed by TCRdb under 2017. Library preparation employed the immunoSEQ multiplex PCR assay. For the multiplex PCR, a mixture combining 60 forward primers for TCR Vbeta segments and 13 reverse primers for TCR Jbeta segments was used. TCRdb took over this immuneACCESS table, retaining in-frame rearrangements with V and J assigned. Such tables are incomplete; in checked studies, under half of the missing clones stem from an unresolved V gene, and the remainder is unexplained. Within this sample are approximately 170,000 clones, with 60% to 80% of them counted one time only. Jointly, the top ten make up around 1.6% of the sample. Sequences were obtained from PBMCs. These receptors were obtained from a woman aged 18-29 years in good health and CMV-seronegative.

J is TRBJ2-7 and V is TRBV4-2, with 10 nucleotides matching TRBD2. CDR1 is LGHNA and CDR2 is YNFKEQ in the germline V gene. This CDR3 is built from 15 residues. After removal of 3 bases from V and 4 bases from J, the junction contained 6 bases not matched to a gene. CDR3 amino acids: CASSQETSGWYEQYF. The DNA for the CDR3 is TGTGCCAGCAGCCAGGAGACTAGCGGGTGGTACGAGCAGTACTTC.

The gene calls are TRBV14 and TRBJ1-1, with D perhaps TRBD1 (6 bases). CDR3 length equals 16 residues. Germline assignment: CDR1 SGHDN and CDR2 FVKESK. Trimming cost V 1 base and J 10 bases, with 22 bases left between them. The DNA for the CDR3 is TGTGCCAGCAGCCAAGCTTGGGAAAGCAGGGGCGAGGGAGCTTTCTTT. Its protein is CASSQAWESRGEGAFF.

V gene TRBV28 combines with J gene TRBJ2-1; D not certain. Deletions cut 7 bases from V and 7 bases from J, with 11 bases between. This CDR3 comprises 12 residues. From germline, CDR1 is MDHEN and CDR2 SYDVKM. The CDR3 spells CASTSPGNEQFF. In nucleotides, the CDR3 is TGTGCCAGCACCTCTCCCGGGAATGAGCAGTTCTTC.

This clone appeared once. The V call is TRBV28, the J call TRBJ2-3; 7 bases agree with TRBD2. This CDR3 is 14 amino acids long. The V gene end was trimmed by 6 bases and the J gene end by 1 base; junction bases not matched to a gene: 4. Germline CDR1 and CDR2: MDHEN and SYDVKM. In DNA form, the CDR3 reads TGTGCCAGCAGCAGACTAGCTGGCACAGATACGCAGTATTTT. Its protein is CASSRLAGTDTQYF.

The chain carries TRBV21-1 and TRBJ2-3; the table's D gene call, TRBD2, was not cross checked with the DNA. TRBV21-1 counts as a pseudogene. The CDR3 is 16 amino acids. CDR3 DNA: TGTGCCAGCAGCAAAAGGGGCGGGAGGGTGGCAGATACGCAGTATTTT. It specifies CASSKRGGRVADTQYF.

The chain carries TRBV9 and TRBJ1-2, with D possibly being TRBD1 (5 bases). V shed 3 bases and J shed 6 bases, with 12 bases lying between them. The CDR3 covers 13 residues. Germline-derived CDR1 and CDR2 are SGDLS and YYNGEE. This CDR3 is CASSGARGDGYTF. CDR3 DNA sequence: TGTGCCAGCAGCGGGGCTCGGGGGGATGGCTACACCTTC.

This chain joins TRBV19 and TRBJ1-5; D is possibly TRBD1 (6 bases). Germline CDR1 and CDR2: LNHDA and SQIVND (reference sequence). Trimming removed 7 bases from V and 2 bases from J, with 15 bases in between. The CDR3 loop spans 15 amino acids. This CDR3 reads CASKTEAGGNQPQHF. In DNA, the CDR3 is TGTGCCAGTAAAACCGAGGCAGGGGGCAATCAGCCCCAGCATTTT.

This clone was observed once. The chain links TRBV7-9 to TRBJ1-2, with D perhaps TRBD1 (6 bases). Trimming stripped 1 base from V and 10 bases from J, with 13 bases between. Germline CDR1 SEHNR, CDR2 FQNEAQ (reference sequence). This CDR3 spans 13 amino acids. CDR3 sequence: CASSLVGQSVYTF. As DNA, the CDR3 is TGTGCCAGCAGCTTAGTTGGACAGTCTGTCTACACCTTC. Using reference TRBV7-9 and TRBJ1-2 for the parts outside the CDR3, the full variable domain is DTGVSQNPRHKITKRGQNVTFRCDPISEHNRLYWYRQTLGQGPEFLTYFQNEAQLEKSRLLSDRFSAERPKGSFSTLEIQRTEQGDSAMYLCASSLVGQSVYTFGSGTRLTVV.

CDR3 DNA: TGTGCCAGCAGCTTAGCGGGAGGGAGTTCCTACGAGCAGTACTTC. It codes for CASSLAGGSSYEQYF. V usage is TRBV7-6 and J usage is TRBJ2-7, with TRBD2 identical over 7 bases. Germline loops: CDR1 SGHVS, CDR2 FNYEAQ. The V segment lost 0 bases and the J segment 1 base; nucleotides outside the gene matches: 3. There are 15 residues in the CDR3.

J is TRBJ2-7 and V is TRBV6-6; D not resolved. CDR3 length equals 12 residues. The germline V gene has CDR1 MNHNY and CDR2 SVGAGI (reference sequence). The V end was cut by 7 bases, the J end by 7 bases, with 14 bases between. In nucleotides, the CDR3 is TGTGCCAGCACTGGGCCTCATTGGGAGCAGTACTTC. Its translation is CASTGPHWEQYF.

The CDR3 protein is CAWRSGTAGNTIYF. CDR3 bases: TGTGCCTGGAGATCTGGGACAGCTGGAAACACCATATATTTT. The V gene is TRBV30, the J gene TRBJ1-3; TRBD1 matches at 7 bases. There are 14 residues in the CDR3. The germline V gene encodes CDR1 GTSNPN and CDR2 SVGIG (reference sequence). J gave up 2 bases and V 3 bases, and 4 bases lay outside the gene matches.

The rearrangement uses TRBV7-9 and TRBJ1-5, with a weak D call TRBD1 (5 bases). Germline V gives CDR1 SEHNR, CDR2 FQNEAQ (reference sequence). Deletions cut 3 bases from V and 2 bases from J, with 14 bases between. The CDR3 consists of 16 residues. CDR3 DNA sequence: TGTGCCAGCAGCTTGTCCTACCGGGGGGGCAATCAGCCCCAGCATTTT. Translating it yields CASSLSYRGGNQPQHF.

The gene calls are TRBV27 and TRBJ2-7; D is possibly TRBD2 (7 bases). The germline V gene has CDR1 MNHEY and CDR2 SMNVEV (reference sequence). V was shortened by 4 bases and J by 9 bases, with 25 bases between the two germline ends. There are 16 residues in the CDR3. The CDR3 DNA reads TGTGCCAGCAGTTCAGTAAGGGGGGGACAAGCTTTCGTGCAGTACTTC. Translation: CASSSVRGGQAFVQYF.

The chain links TRBV27 to TRBJ2-7; TRBD2 matches at 13 bases. CDR1 is MNHEY, CDR2 SMNVEV, per germline (reference sequence). With 3 bases clipped from V and 7 bases from J, the junction kept 15 bases outside the gene matches. The CDR3 runs 18 residues. The CDR3 is CASSFYAPPGTSGIEQYF. DNA of the CDR3: TGTGCCAGCAGTTTCTACGCTCCTCCCGGGACTAGCGGGATTGAGCAGTACTTC.

The rearrangement uses TRBV30 and TRBJ1-3, with D perhaps matching TRBD1 (5 bases). Trimming stripped 0 bases from V and 5 bases from J, with 14 bases between. The CDR3 sequence is 15 residues long. Germline assignment: CDR1 GTSNPN and CDR2 SVGIG (reference sequence). This chain's CDR3 is CAWSVPGLGRNTIYF. CDR3 coding DNA: TGTGCCTGGAGTGTACCAGGGTTAGGGAGAAACACCATATATTTT.

This clone has a handful of counts. The chain couples TRBV15 to TRBJ1-4; D is undetermined. The CDR3 contains 16 residues. Trimming took 5 bases from V and 8 from J, leaving 21 bases between them. The germline V gene encodes CDR1 LNHNV and CDR2 YYDKDF (reference sequence). The CDR3 DNA sequence: TGTGCCACCAGCCCCGCTCCGGCTAGAACGGGGGAAAAACTGTTTTTT. Residues: CATSPAPARTGEKLFF.

This clone was observed a handful of times. One end of the junction fails to match germline, which may point to a read error. This chain connects TRBV7-7 to TRBJ2-1; possible D gene TRBD1, 6 bases. Germline CDR1 SSHAT, CDR2 FNYEAQ (reference sequence). The CDR3 is made up of 13 amino acids. The CDR3 region has the DNA TGTGCTAGCAGCTTAGACAGGAACAATGAGCAGTTCTTC. Translated, it gives CASSLDRNNEQFF.

V usage is TRBV19 and J usage is TRBJ1-2; TRBD1 aligns across 8 bases. J gave up 8 bases and V 5 bases, and 7 bases lay outside the gene matches. There are 13 residues in the CDR3. Germline CDR1 LNHDA, CDR2 SQIVND (reference sequence). CDR3 sequence (DNA): TGTGCCAGTAGTGGACAGGGAATTCGGGGCTACACCTTC. Amino acid sequence: CASSGQGIRGYTF.

This chain uses TRBV5-1 with TRBJ1-1; TRBD1 is a possible D gene (5 bases). This CDR3 spans 13 amino acids. Germline CDR1 and CDR2: SGHRS and YFSETQ. The germline V and J ends were trimmed by 5 bases and 0 bases, with 8 bases remaining between them. CDR3: CASRGVLNTEAFF. Written as DNA, the CDR3 is TGCGCCAGCAGAGGGGTTTTGAACACTGAAGCTTTCTTT.

The rearrangement joins TRBV19 to TRBJ2-7, with 7 bases fitting TRBD1. CDR1 and CDR2 from the germline V gene are LNHDA and SQIVND (reference sequence). This CDR3 has 15 residues. V shed 4 bases and J 5 bases; nucleotides not matched to a gene: 11. CDR3 residues: CASSTQGGATHEQYF. CDR3 coding DNA: TGTGCCAGTAGTACTCAAGGGGGCGCGACTCACGAGCAGTACTTC.

The chain combines TRBV7-9 with TRBJ2-7; D gene uncertain. CDR1 is SEHNR, CDR2 FQNEAQ, per germline (reference sequence). Trimming stripped 1 base from V and 3 bases from J, with 13 bases between. This CDR3 comprises 15 residues. DNA for the CDR3: TGTGCCAGCAGCTTAGAATTGGCATCAGGCTACGAGCAGTACTTC. Amino acids: CASSLELASGYEQYF. The full variable domain, with the rest looked up from reference TRBV7-9 and TRBJ2-7, is DTGVSQNPRHKITKRGQNVTFRCDPISEHNRLYWYRQTLGQGPEFLTYFQNEAQLEKSRLLSDRFSAERPKGSFSTLEIQRTEQGDSAMYLCASSLELASGYEQYFGPGTRLTVT.